This paragraph covers one T cell receptor (beta chain) sequence. In the source study's methods: Amplifying reference gene primers gave estimates of nucleated cell counts. Measured with immunoSEQ multiplex PCR; TCRdb has only the in-frame clones, and not every one. The D gene and trimming were derived from the DNA, and the V and J assignments and clone size from that table. The table shows 20,000 to 30,000 clones, with approximately 90% occurring only once. V was pared by 6 bases and J by 4 bases, with 2 bases of the junction left unmatched. The CDR3 runs 12 residues. These data belong to a study of blood T cell repertoires in COVID-19. As for the study in general: Both acute and convalescent COVID-19 samples were obtained from the United States, Italy and Spain. From T cells, B-cell-depleted T cells, or PBMCs came the material, which was cDNA or gDNA.

This sequence joins TRBV12-3 or TRBV12-4 and TRBJ1-2; TRBD1 agrees at 7 bases. The TCR comes from a human donor in a cohort sampled during active COVID-19. Sequencing was carried out using peripheral blood. The CDR3 is CASSRGAYGYTF. CDR3 coding DNA: TGTGCCAGCAGCAGGGGGGCCTATGGCTACACCTTC.